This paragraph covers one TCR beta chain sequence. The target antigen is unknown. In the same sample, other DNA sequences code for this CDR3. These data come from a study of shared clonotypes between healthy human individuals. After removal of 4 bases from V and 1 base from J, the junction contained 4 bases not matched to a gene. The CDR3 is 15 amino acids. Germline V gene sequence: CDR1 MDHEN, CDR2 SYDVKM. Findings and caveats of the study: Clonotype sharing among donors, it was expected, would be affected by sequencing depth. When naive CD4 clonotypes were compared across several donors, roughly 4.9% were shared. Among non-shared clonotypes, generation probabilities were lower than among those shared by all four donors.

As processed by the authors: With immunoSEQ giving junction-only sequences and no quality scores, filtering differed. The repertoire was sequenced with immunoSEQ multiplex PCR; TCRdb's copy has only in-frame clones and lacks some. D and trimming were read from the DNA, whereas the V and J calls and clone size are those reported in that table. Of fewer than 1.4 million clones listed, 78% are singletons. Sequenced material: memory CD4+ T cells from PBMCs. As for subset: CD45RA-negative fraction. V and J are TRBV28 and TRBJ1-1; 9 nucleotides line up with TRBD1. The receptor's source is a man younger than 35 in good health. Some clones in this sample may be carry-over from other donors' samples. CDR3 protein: CASSSPGQGNTEAFF. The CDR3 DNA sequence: TGTGCCAGCAGTTCCCCGGGACAGGGGAACACTGAAGCTTTCTTT.